The 24 T cell receptor beta chains listed next were all sequenced from one sample in a study of cytomegalovirus exposure and HLA in healthy donors. Primers for the PCR totalled 60 Vbeta and 13 Jbeta. Clones were sequenced by immunoSEQ multiplex PCR, and TCRdb holds only the in-frame ones, with some missing. The top ten hold about 6% of the sample, which has about 190,000 clones, 65% to 90% seen once. The sample taken for sequencing was PBMCs. These receptors all stem from a man aged 40-49 years in good health and CMV-seropositive.

This sequence joins TRBV25-1 and TRBJ1-2; D is unclear. V was pared by 0 bases and J by 8 bases, with 22 bases between. In germline, CDR1 is MGHDK, CDR2 SYGVNS. The length of the CDR3 is 17 residues. DNA of the CDR3: TGTGCCAGCAGTGAATATAGGGAGCGGCTCAGTCCAGACGGCTACACCTTC. This encodes CASSEYRERLSPDGYTF.

V is TRBV30 and J is TRBJ1-2; D not resolved. Germline V CDR1 and CDR2: GTSNPN, SVGIG (reference sequence). CDR3 length: 17 amino acids. V was clipped by 3 bases and J by 0 bases, with 20 bases between them. CDR3 nucleotide sequence: TGTGCCTGGAGCAAAAGCGGAGGGAACCCTTCTAACTATGGCTACACCTTC. Its protein is CAWSKSGGNPSNYGYTF.

The chain links TRBV5-4 to TRBJ1-6; D unclear. CDR1 SGHNT and CDR2 YYREEE come from the germline V gene (reference sequence). V was cut by 4 bases and J by 10 bases, with 15 bases left in between. The CDR3 has 14 amino acids. The CDR3: CASSETAELSPLHF. The CDR3 DNA follows: TGTGCCAGCAGCGAAACAGCCGAGTTATCACCCCTCCACTTT.

There are a few counts of this clone. V and J are TRBV9 and TRBJ2-3; 10 nucleotides line up with TRBD2. In germline, CDR1 is SGDLS, CDR2 YYNGEE. The CDR3 covers 14 residues. Trimming cost V 4 bases and J 1 base; bases outside gene matches: 0. CDR3 residues: CASSLAGGTDTQYF. Here the CDR3 DNA reads TGTGCCAGCAGCCTAGCGGGGGGCACAGATACGCAGTATTTT.

J is TRBJ2-7 and V is TRBV10-1; 8 nucleotides line up with TRBD2. Per the germline V gene, CDR1 is WNHNN and CDR2 is SYGVQD (reference sequence). The CDR3 length is 14 residues. Trimming cost V 0 bases and J 5 bases; bases outside gene matches: 3. The CDR3 spells CASSESGTRHEQYF. The CDR3 bases are TGCGCCAGCAGTGAGTCAGGGACTAGGCACGAGCAGTACTTC.

The V call is TRBV6-5, the J call TRBJ2-5, with 7 bases that match TRBD1. Germline lookup yields CDR1 MNHEY and CDR2 SVGAGI. The CDR3 spans 13 residues. V was clipped by 4 bases and J by 4 bases; unmatched bases: 3. CDR3 in DNA: TGTGCCAGCAGTTGGGGACAGCTAGAGACCCAGTACTTC. Protein: CASSWGQLETQYF.

The V call is TRBV5-6, the J call TRBJ2-3; TRBD2 matches 9 bases. The CDR3 totals 17 residues. Germline CDR1 and CDR2: SGHDT and YYEEEE. With 5 bases clipped from V and 3 bases from J, the junction kept 13 bases outside the gene matches. The CDR3 coding sequence is TGTGCCAGCAGTTGGGGGGATAGCGGGGGACCGACAGATACGCAGTATTTT. Protein product: CASSWGDSGGPTDTQYF.

The chain is built from TRBV4-3 and TRBJ2-5, with D possibly being TRBD2 (6 bases). Per germline, CDR1 LGHNA and CDR2 YSLEER. Trimming removed 0 bases from V and 4 bases from J, with 12 bases in between. The CDR3 sequence is 15 residues long. The CDR3 loop is CASSQDGVRGETQYF. CDR3 coding DNA: TGCGCCAGCAGCCAAGATGGTGTGCGGGGAGAGACCCAGTACTTC.

The chain has TRBV7-6 and TRBJ1-2; no clear D. Looked up from germline, CDR1 is SGHVS and CDR2 is FNYEAQ. The CDR3 spans 13 residues. Trimming cost V 4 bases and J 6 bases, with 12 bases left between them. CDR3 in DNA: TGTGCCAGCAGCTCCACCACCGGGAATGGCTACACCTTC. Protein sequence: CASSSTTGNGYTF.

This chain joins TRBV2 and TRBJ2-1, with TRBD2 matching over 10 bases. With 6 bases clipped from V and 9 bases from J, the junction kept 5 bases outside the gene matches. CDR3 length equals 13 residues. CDR1 SNHLY and CDR2 FYNNEI come from the germline V gene. CDR3 nucleotide sequence: TGTGCCAGCAGGGTGGAGCGGGGGGGTGAGCAGTTCTTC. This gives the protein CASRVERGGEQFF.

This clone occurred a few times. V usage is TRBV7-3 and J usage is TRBJ2-5, with D perhaps matching TRBD1 (6 bases). The germline CDR1 and CDR2 sequences are SGHTA and FQGTGA. The CDR3 is 15 residues long. Trimming removed 5 bases at V and 5 bases at J, with 18 bases between. Written as DNA, the CDR3 is TGTGCCAGCAGCCTGCGCCAGGGGCCTTCGGAGACCCAGTACTTC. Translating gives CASSLRQGPSETQYF.

This clone was detected a few times. The chain recombines TRBV9 with TRBJ1-4; TRBD1 is a possible D gene (5 bases). The CDR3 is made up of 14 amino acids. Germline V gene sequence: CDR1 SGDLS, CDR2 YYNGEE. Trimming left V 2 bases short and J 4 bases short, with 9 bases between. Here the CDR3 DNA reads TGTGCCAGCAGCGTCCAGGGCGATAATGAAAAACTGTTTTTT. Its protein product is CASSVQGDNEKLFF. The variable domain in full, with the rest retrieved from reference TRBV9 and TRBJ1-4, is DSGVTQTPKHLITATGQRVTLRCSPRSGDLSVYWYQQSLDQGLQFLIQYYNGEERAKGNILERFSAQQFPDLHSELNLSSLELGDSALYFCASSVQGDNEKLFFGSGTQLSVL.

This clone was detected only a few times. This rearrangement joins TRBV25-1 to TRBJ2-1, with 9 bases fitting TRBD2. The germline gives CDR1 MGHDK, CDR2 SYGVNS. The CDR3 length is 15 residues. V trimming: 3 bases; J trimming: 5 bases; junction bases outside the gene matches: 5. The DNA for the CDR3 is TGTGCCAGCAGTGAGGAGCGGGGGGCCGACAATGAGCAGTTCTTC. Amino acids: CASSEERGADNEQFF.

The chain couples TRBV6-5 to TRBJ1-1; unclear D gene. The V and J ends lost 7 bases and 0 bases respectively, with 15 bases between them. The CDR3 runs to 15 residues. The germline gives CDR1 MNHEY, CDR2 SVGAGI. The CDR3 coding sequence is TGTGCCAGCACTTCCTTTTGGCAAGTGAACACTGAAGCTTTCTTT. As protein: CASTSFWQVNTEAFF.

The chain couples TRBV5-4 to TRBJ2-4, with 10 bases fitting TRBD1. The CDR3 is 19 residues long. Germline V gives CDR1 SGHNT, CDR2 YYREEE (reference sequence). Trimming at V came to 4 bases and at J to 0 bases, leaving 13 bases not matched to a gene. CDR3 nucleotides: TGTGCCAGCAGCCAGGGACAGGGGAGAGTTGGGCAAGCCAAAAACATTCAGTACTTC. The encoded protein is CASSQGQGRVGQAKNIQYF. The whole variable domain, filled in from reference TRBV5-4 and TRBJ2-4, reads ETGVTQSPTHLIKTRGQQVTLRCSSQSGHNTVSWYQQALGQGPQFIFQYYREEENGRGNFPPRFSGLQFPNYSSELNVNALELDDSALYLCASSQGQGRVGQAKNIQYFGAGTRLSVL.

The chain links TRBV29-1 to TRBJ2-1; D possibly corresponds to TRBD1 (6 bases). The germline V and J ends were trimmed by 8 bases and 6 bases, with 14 bases remaining between them. This CDR3 region has 12 residues. The germline V gene has CDR1 SQVTM and CDR2 ANQGSEA. CDR3 amino acids: CSFFFRGNEQFF. The CDR3, as DNA: TGCAGCTTCTTCTTCAGGGGCAATGAGCAGTTCTTC.

The J gene is TRBJ2-7, the V gene TRBV9; TRBD2 agrees at 7 bases. This CDR3 contains 13 residues. Germline V gene data show CDR1 as SGDLS and CDR2 as YYNGEE. After removal of 0 bases from V and 6 bases from J, the junction contained 3 bases not matched to a gene. The DNA for the CDR3 is TGTGCCAGCAGCGTAGCTGGGGGGGGCGAGCAGTACTTC. The encoded protein is CASSVAGGGEQYF. The full variable domain, rest sourced from reference TRBV9 and TRBJ2-7, is DSGVTQTPKHLITATGQRVTLRCSPRSGDLSVYWYQQSLDQGLQFLIQYYNGEERAKGNILERFSAQQFPDLHSELNLSSLELGDSALYFCASSVAGGGEQYFGPGTRLTVT.

The J gene is TRBJ2-2, the V gene TRBV10-3, with TRBD2 as a possible D gene (7 bases). Germline V gene lookup returns CDR1 ENHRY and CDR2 SYGVKD. V lost 4 bases, J lost 4 bases, and 19 bases lay in between. The CDR3 has 17 amino acids. CDR3 region: CAISGFRGGAGTGELFF. CDR3 DNA: TGTGCCATCAGTGGTTTTAGGGGGGGCGCCGGCACCGGGGAGCTGTTTTTT.

V usage is TRBV5-6 and J usage is TRBJ2-7, with unresolved D. Trimming shortened V by 4 bases and J by 2 bases, and 4 bases separated the two germline ends. This CDR3 spans 11 amino acids. The germline V gene encodes CDR1 SGHDT and CDR2 YYEEEE. This CDR3 is CASSLTYEQYF. CDR3 in DNA: TGTGCCAGCAGCCTAACCTACGAGCAGTACTTC.

The rearrangement links TRBV5-6 to TRBJ1-1; D call uncertain. This CDR3 comprises 13 residues. Germline assignment: CDR1 SGHDT and CDR2 YYEEEE. V lost 0 bases to trimming and J lost 1 base, with 4 bases between them. The CDR3 sequence is CASSLDRNTEAFF. CDR3 nucleotides: TGTGCCAGCAGCTTGGACAGGAACACTGAAGCTTTCTTT.

This chain joins TRBV5-1 and TRBJ2-7; possibly TRBD1 for D (5 bases). The V gene lost 2 bases and the J gene lost 2 bases, with 11 bases spanning the gap. CDR1 is SGHRS and CDR2 is YFSETQ in the germline V gene. This CDR3 has 14 amino acids. The CDR3 protein is CASSFNSGPYEQYF. The CDR3 DNA reads TGCGCCAGCAGCTTCAACTCAGGGCCCTACGAGCAGTACTTC.

V usage is TRBV28 and J usage is TRBJ2-2, with TRBD1 matching over 7 bases. V shed 10 bases and J 5 bases; nucleotides not matched to a gene: 13. The CDR3 runs to 15 residues. Germline CDR1 MDHEN, CDR2 SYDVKM. Written as DNA, the CDR3 is TGTGCCACCCCAGGGGGACATATTAAGACCGGGGAGCTGTTTTTT. It translates to CATPGGHIKTGELFF.

V is TRBV25-1 and J is TRBJ2-5; 10 bases match TRBD2. V lost 1 base, J lost 7 bases, and 9 bases stayed unmatched. Per germline, CDR1 MGHDK and CDR2 SYGVNS. The CDR3 is made up of 16 amino acids. CDR3 protein: CASSELAGGSGGTQYF. The CDR3 DNA follows: TGTGCCAGCAGTGAATTAGCGGGGGGCTCCGGCGGGACCCAGTACTTC.

The chain joins TRBV9 to TRBJ2-1, with TRBD2 matching 9 bases. V gave up 4 bases and J gave up 7 bases; unmatched junction bases: 12. In germline, CDR1 is SGDLS, CDR2 YYNGEE. CDR3 length: 16 residues. Here the CDR3 reads CASSLLAAGGPNEQFF. Here the CDR3 DNA reads TGTGCCAGCAGCCTCCTGGCGGCGGGGGGGCCTAATGAGCAGTTCTTC.